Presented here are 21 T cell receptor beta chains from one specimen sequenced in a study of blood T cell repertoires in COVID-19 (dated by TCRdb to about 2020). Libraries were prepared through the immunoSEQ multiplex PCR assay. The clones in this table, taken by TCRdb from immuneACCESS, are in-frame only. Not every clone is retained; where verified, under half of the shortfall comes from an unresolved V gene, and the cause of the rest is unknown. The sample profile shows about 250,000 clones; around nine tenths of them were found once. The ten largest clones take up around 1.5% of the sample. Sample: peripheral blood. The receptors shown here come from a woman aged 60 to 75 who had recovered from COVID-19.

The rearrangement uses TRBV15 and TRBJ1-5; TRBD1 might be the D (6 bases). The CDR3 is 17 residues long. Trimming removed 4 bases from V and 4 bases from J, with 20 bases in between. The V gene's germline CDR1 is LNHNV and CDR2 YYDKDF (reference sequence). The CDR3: CATSTPRGGLENQPQHF. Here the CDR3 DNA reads TGTGCCACCAGCACCCCTAGGGGGGGGCTTGAAAATCAGCCCCAGCATTTT.

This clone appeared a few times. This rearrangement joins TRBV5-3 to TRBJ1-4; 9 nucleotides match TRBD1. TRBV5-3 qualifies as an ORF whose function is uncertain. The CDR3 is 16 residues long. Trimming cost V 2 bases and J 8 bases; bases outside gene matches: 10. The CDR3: CARSFRCGTGCEKLFF. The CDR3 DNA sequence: TGTGCCAGAAGCTTCCGTTGTGGGACAGGGTGCGAAAAACTGTTTTTT.

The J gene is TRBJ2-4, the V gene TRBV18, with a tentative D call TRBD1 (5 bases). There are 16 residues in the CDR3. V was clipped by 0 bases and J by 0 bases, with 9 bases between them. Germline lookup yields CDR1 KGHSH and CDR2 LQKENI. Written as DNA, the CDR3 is TGTGCCAGCTCACCACCCCAGGGCCTAGCCAAAAACATTCAGTACTTC. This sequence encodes CASSPPQGLAKNIQYF.

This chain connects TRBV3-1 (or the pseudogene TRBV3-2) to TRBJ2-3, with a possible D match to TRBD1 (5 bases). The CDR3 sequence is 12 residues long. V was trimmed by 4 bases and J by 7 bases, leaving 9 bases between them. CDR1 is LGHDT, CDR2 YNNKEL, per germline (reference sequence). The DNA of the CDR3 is TGTGCCAGCAGCCTCTCAGGGAATACGCAGTATTTT. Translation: CASSLSGNTQYF.

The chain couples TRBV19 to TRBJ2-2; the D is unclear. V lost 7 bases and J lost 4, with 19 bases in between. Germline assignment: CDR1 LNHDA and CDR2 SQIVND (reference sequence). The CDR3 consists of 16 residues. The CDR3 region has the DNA TGTGCCAGTACCCCCACTCTGGTTTGGAGCACCGGGGAGCTGTTTTTT. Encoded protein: CASTPTLVWSTGELFF.

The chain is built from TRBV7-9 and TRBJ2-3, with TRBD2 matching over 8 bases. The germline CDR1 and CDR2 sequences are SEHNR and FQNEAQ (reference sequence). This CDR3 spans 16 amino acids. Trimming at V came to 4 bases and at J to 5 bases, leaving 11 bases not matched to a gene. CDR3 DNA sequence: TGTGCCAGCAGCTGGGGAGCGGGAGAGGTGGGAGATACGCAGTATTTT. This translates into CASSWGAGEVGDTQYF.

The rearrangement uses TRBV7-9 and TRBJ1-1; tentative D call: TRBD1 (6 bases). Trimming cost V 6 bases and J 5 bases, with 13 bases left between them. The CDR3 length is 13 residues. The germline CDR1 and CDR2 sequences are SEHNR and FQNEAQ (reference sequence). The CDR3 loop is CASRYREGTEAFF. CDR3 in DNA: TGTGCCAGCAGGTACAGGGAAGGGACTGAAGCTTTCTTT.

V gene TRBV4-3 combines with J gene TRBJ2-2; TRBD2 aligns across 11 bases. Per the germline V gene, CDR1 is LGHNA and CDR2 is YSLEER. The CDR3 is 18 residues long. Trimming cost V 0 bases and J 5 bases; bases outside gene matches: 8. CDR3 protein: CASSQDPRTSGPTGELFF. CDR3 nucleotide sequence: TGCGCCAGCAGCCAAGATCCCAGGACTAGCGGGCCGACCGGGGAGCTGTTTTTT.

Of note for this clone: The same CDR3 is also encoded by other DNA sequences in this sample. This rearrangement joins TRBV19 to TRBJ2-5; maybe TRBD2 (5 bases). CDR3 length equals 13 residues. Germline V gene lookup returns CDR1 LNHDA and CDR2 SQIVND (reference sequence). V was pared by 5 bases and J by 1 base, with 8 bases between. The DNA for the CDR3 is TGTGCCAGTAGTGACCGGGGCCAAGAGACCCAGTACTTC. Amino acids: CASSDRGQETQYF.

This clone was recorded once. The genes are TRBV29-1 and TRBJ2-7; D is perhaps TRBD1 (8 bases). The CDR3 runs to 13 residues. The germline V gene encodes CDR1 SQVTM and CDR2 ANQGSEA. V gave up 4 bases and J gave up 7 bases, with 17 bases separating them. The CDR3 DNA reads TGCAGCGTTGGGGGGGGACAGGTTTTTGAGCAGTACTTC. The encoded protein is CSVGGGQVFEQYF.

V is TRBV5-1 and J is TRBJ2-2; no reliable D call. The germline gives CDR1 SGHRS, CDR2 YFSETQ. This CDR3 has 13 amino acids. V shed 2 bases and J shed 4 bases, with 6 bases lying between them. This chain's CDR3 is CASSFPGTGELFF. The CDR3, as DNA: TGCGCCAGCAGCTTCCCCGGCACCGGGGAGCTGTTTTTT.

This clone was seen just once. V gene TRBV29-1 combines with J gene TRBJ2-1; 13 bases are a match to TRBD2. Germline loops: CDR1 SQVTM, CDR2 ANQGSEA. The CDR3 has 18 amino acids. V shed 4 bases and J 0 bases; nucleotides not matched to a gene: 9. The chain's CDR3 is CSVGRTSGGPISYNEQFF. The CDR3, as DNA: TGCAGCGTTGGGCGGACTAGCGGGGGACCCATCTCCTACAATGAGCAGTTCTTC.

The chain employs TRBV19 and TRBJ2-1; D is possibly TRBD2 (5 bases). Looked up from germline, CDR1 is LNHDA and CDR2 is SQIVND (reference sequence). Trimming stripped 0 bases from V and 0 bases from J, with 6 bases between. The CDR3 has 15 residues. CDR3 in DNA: TGTGCCAGTAGTATAGATCGGGACTCCTACAATGAGCAGTTCTTC. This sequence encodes CASSIDRDSYNEQFF.

The DNA of the CDR3 is TGTGCCAGTAGTATCGGGACACTTCCAAACTATGGCTACACCTTC. Translation: CASSIGTLPNYGYTF. J is TRBJ1-2 and V is TRBV19; TRBD1 might be the D (6 bases). Trimming pared 3 bases from V and 2 bases from J, leaving 13 bases between. The CDR3 totals 15 residues. From germline, CDR1 is LNHDA and CDR2 SQIVND (reference sequence).

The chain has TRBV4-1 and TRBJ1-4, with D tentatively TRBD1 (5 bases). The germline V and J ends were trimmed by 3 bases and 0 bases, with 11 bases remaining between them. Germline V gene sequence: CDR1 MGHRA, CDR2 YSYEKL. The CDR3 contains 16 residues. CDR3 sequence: CASSHGRQSTNEKLFF. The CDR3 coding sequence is TGCGCCAGCAGCCATGGTCGACAGTCAACTAATGAAAAACTGTTTTTT.

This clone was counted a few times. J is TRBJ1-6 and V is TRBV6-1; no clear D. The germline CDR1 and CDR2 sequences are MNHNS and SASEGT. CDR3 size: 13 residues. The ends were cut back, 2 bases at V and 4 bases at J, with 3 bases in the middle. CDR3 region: CASSETYNSPLHF. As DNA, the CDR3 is TGTGCCAGCAGTGAAACTTATAATTCACCCCTCCACTTT.

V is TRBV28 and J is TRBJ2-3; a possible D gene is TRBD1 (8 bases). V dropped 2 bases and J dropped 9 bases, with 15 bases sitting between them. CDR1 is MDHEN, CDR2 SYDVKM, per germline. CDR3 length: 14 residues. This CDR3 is CASSLHGQGGTQYF. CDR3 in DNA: TGTGCCAGCAGTTTACACGGACAGGGAGGGACGCAGTATTTT.

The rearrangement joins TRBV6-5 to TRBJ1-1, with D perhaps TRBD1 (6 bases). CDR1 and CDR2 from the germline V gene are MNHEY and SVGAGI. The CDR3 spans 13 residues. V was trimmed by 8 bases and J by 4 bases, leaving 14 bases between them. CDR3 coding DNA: TGTGCCAGCTTTACGGGGGGCATCACTGAAGCTTTCTTT. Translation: CASFTGGITEAFF.

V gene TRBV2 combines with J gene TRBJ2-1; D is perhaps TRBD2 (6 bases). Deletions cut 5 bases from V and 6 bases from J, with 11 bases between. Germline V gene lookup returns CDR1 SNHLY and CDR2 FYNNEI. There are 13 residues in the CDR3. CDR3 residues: CASSPGTLNEQFF. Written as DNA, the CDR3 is TGTGCCAGCAGTCCCGGGACTCTCAATGAGCAGTTCTTC.

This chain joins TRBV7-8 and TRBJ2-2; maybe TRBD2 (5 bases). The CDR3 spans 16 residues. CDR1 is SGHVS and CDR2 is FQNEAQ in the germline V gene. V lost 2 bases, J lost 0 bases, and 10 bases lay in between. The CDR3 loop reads CASSLRTDSNTGELFF. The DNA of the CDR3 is TGTGCCAGCAGCTTAAGGACGGACTCGAACACCGGGGAGCTGTTTTTT. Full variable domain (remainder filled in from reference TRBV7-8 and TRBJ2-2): GAGVSQSPRYKVAKRGQDVALRCDPISGHVSLFWYQQALGQGPEFLTYFQNEAQLDKSGLPSDRFFAERPEGSVSTLKIQRTQQEDSAVYLCASSLRTDSNTGELFFGEGSRLTVL.

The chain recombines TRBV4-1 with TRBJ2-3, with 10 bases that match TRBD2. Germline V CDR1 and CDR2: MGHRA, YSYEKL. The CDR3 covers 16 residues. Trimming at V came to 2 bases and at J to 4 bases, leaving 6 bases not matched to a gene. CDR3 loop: CASSQSRLAGPDTQYF. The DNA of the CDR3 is TGCGCCAGCAGCCAATCCCGACTAGCGGGCCCAGATACGCAGTATTTT.